This T cell receptor beta chain appears in the sequencing data of a study of a mutant IDH1 vaccine in newly diagnosed glioma. As for the study in general: The earlier regimen, radiotherapy, temozolomide, or both, was most often both.

Sample time point: baseline, week 1 (first vaccination visit). Documented treatment: pre-vaccination baseline after standard-of-care therapy. The donor cohort comprised cases of new WHO grade 3 or 4 IDH1-mutant, ATRX-lost astrocytoma. Study conclusions and caveats: Seemingly, pseudoprogression had no relation to changes in the top peripheral T cell clonotypes. Vaccination elicited immune responses in 90% to 95% of patients.

Here immunoSEQ multiplex PCR was the method, and the copy in TCRdb shows in-frame clones only, minus some. The data show 45,000 to 65,000 clones, with 70% to 90% seen just once and about 21% held by the top ten. On this clone itself: Its specificity is not known.

This specimen was PBMCs, taken from a glioma patient treated with radiotherapy, temozolomide or both. The clonotype originates from a man younger than 30 with glioma.

The CDR3 sequence: CASTRSGLNTGELFF. For the CDR3, the DNA is TGCGCCAGCACCCGTAGCGGGCTGAACACCGGGGAGCTGTTTTTT. The chain joins TRBV10-2 to TRBJ2-2; TRBD2 agrees at 7 bases. V trimming: 7 bases; J trimming: 1 base; junction bases outside the gene matches: 6. Germline V gene data show CDR1 as WSHSY and CDR2 as SAAADI. The CDR3 has 15 residues.